The sequence of this T cell receptor (beta chain) was determined in a study of blood T cell repertoires in COVID-19. About the study: The origin of the acute and convalescent COVID-19 samples was the United States, Italy and Spain.

The protocol was immunoSEQ multiplex PCR, while the TCRdb copy is restricted to in-frame clones and leaves out a portion. The sample lists roughly 570,000 clones; approximately 91% were seen once. The CDR3 has 14 amino acids. The V segment lost 8 bases and the J segment 5 bases; nucleotides outside the gene matches: 11. Germline CDR1 reads MNHEY; CDR2 reads SMNVEV (reference sequence). This sequence originates from a woman in her forties or fifties with COVID-19, enrolled during active disease. The chain is built from TRBV27 and TRBJ1-1; 7 nucleotides line up with TRBD1. Specimen: peripheral blood. The CDR3 spells CASFRQGYGTEAFF. The CDR3 DNA reads TGTGCCAGCTTTAGACAGGGCTATGGGACTGAAGCTTTCTTT.